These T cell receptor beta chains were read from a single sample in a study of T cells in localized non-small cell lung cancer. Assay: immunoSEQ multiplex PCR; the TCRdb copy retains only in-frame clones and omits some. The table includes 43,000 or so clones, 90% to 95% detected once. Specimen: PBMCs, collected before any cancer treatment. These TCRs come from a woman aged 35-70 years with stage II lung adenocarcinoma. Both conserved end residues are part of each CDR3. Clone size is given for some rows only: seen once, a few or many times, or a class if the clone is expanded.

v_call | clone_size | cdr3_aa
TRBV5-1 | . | CASSLAPGASGRETQYF
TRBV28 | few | CASSLWVSGNTIYF
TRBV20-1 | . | CSARGGEKLFF
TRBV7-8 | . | CASSLVVIGTADPITDTQYF
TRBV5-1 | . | CASSLRSREGQMGPGELFF
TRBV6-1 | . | CASTLLAGDTDTQYF
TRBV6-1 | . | CASSGQGQASRGNTIYF
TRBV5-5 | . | CASSFNTGDTEAFF
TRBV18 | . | CASSPPSGWETQYF
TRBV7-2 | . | CASSGLNEQFF
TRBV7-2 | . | CASSLDEFNEQFF
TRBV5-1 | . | CASSPYRDLGEKLFF
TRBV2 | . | CASSSPSKTYEQYF
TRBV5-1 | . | CASSLVWASGSYEQYF
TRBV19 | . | CASSIDREHGELFF
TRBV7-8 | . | CASRVGTSGNEQFF
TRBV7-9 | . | CASSPRRGLRLGAGNTIYF
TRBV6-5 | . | CASRTRTGELFF